The 23 T cell receptor beta chains below were found in one sample sequenced in a study of blood T cell repertoires in COVID-19. The protocol was immunoSEQ multiplex PCR, while the TCRdb copy is restricted to in-frame clones and leaves out a portion. In the table there are 200,000 to 300,000 clones, about 85% of which are singletons. Sequencing used peripheral blood. The receptors come from a man aged 55 to 70 who had recovered from COVID-19.

The genes are TRBV2 and TRBJ1-4; D gene unclear. V gave up 6 bases and J gave up 2 bases, with 10 bases separating them. CDR3 length: 14 amino acids. Germline CDR1 reads SNHLY; CDR2 reads FYNNEI. In DNA, the CDR3 is TGTGCCAGCAGGCGGGGTTCCACTAATGAAAAACTGTTTTTT. As protein: CASRRGSTNEKLFF.

Only one count was recorded for this clone. The chain employs TRBV29-1 and TRBJ2-7; TRBD1 agrees at 8 bases. V shed 7 bases and J 3 bases; nucleotides not matched to a gene: 11. CDR1 is SQVTM and CDR2 is ANQGSEA in the germline V gene. The CDR3 has 14 residues. DNA for the CDR3: TGCAGCGGGAAATACGACAGGGGCGACTACGAGCAGTACTTC. This encodes CSGKYDRGDYEQYF.

This chain uses TRBV11-3 with TRBJ2-2; 10 bases align to TRBD1. The CDR3 has 17 amino acids. Germline loops: CDR1 SGHNT, CDR2 YENEEA. Trimming cost V 4 bases and J 4 bases; bases outside gene matches: 9. For the CDR3, the DNA is TGTGCCAGCAGCTCTCCGCCGGGACAGGGGACCACCGGGGAGCTGTTTTTT. It codes for CASSSPPGQGTTGELFF.

The V gene is TRBV18, the J gene TRBJ2-5; tentative D call: TRBD2 (6 bases). V lost 6 bases and J 5 bases, leaving 19 bases between the germline ends. The germline V gene has CDR1 KGHSH and CDR2 LQKENI. The CDR3 runs to 15 residues. CDR3 protein: CASSLVPSASETQYF. The CDR3 coding sequence is TGTGCCAGCTCCCTAGTGCCTAGCGCATCGGAGACCCAGTACTTC. Drawing the rest from reference TRBV18 and TRBJ2-5, the complete variable domain is NAGVMQNPRHLVRRRGQEARLRCSPMKGHSHVYWYRQLPEEGLKFMVYLQKENIIDESGMPKERFSAEFPKEGPSILRIQQVVRGDSAAYFCASSLVPSASETQYFGPGTRLLVL.

This chain uses TRBV20-1 with TRBJ1-1, with D unresolved. The germline V and J ends were trimmed by 6 bases and 1 base, with 6 bases remaining between them. The CDR3 extends over 11 amino acids. The germline CDR1 and CDR2 sequences are DFQATT and SNEGSKA (reference sequence). DNA of the CDR3: TGCAGTGCCCCGTCGAACACTGAAGCTTTCTTT. Protein sequence: CSAPSNTEAFF.

The V call is TRBV19, the J call TRBJ2-2; 9 nucleotides align to TRBD1. The J segment lost 5 bases and the V segment lost 3 bases, leaving 16 bases of the junction unmatched. The CDR3 runs 19 residues. The V gene's germline CDR1 is LNHDA and CDR2 SQIVND (reference sequence). The CDR3 sequence: CASSIPPGTGYGGTGELFF. The CDR3 region has the DNA TGTGCCAGTAGTATCCCCCCCGGGACAGGGTACGGTGGGACCGGGGAGCTGTTTTTT. The entire variable domain, with the rest obtained from reference TRBV19 and TRBJ2-2, is as follows: DGGITQSPKYLFRKEGQNVTLSCEQNLNHDAMYWYRQDPGQGLRLIYYSQIVNDFQKGDIAEGYSVSREKKESFPLTVTSAQKNPTAFYLCASSIPPGTGYGGTGELFFGEGSRLTVL.

The genes are TRBV19 and TRBJ2-2; 8 positions agree with TRBD1. The V gene end was trimmed by 6 bases and the J gene end by 0 bases; junction bases not matched to a gene: 6. Germline V lookup: CDR1 LNHDA, CDR2 SQIVND (reference sequence). The CDR3 has 16 residues. Here the CDR3 DNA reads TGTGCCAGTAGCAAAATACAGGGGGCGAACACCGGGGAGCTGTTTTTT. Its protein product is CASSKIQGANTGELFF.

The rearrangement links TRBV5-1 to TRBJ2-3, with 10 bases aligning to TRBD2. V lost 6 bases, J lost 6 bases, and 13 bases stayed unmatched. CDR3 length: 16 amino acids. Looked up from germline, CDR1 is SGHRS and CDR2 is YFSETQ. In DNA, the CDR3 is TGCGCCAGCACCAGGGACCTAGCGGGGGCCAAGGATACGCAGTATTTT. Its translation: CASTRDLAGAKDTQYF.

The chain has TRBV19 and TRBJ2-5; tentatively, D is TRBD1 (7 bases). In germline, CDR1 is LNHDA, CDR2 SQIVND (reference sequence). The V end was cut by 6 bases, the J end by 2 bases, with 13 bases between. The CDR3 runs 14 residues. The CDR3 loop is CASRRDRQQETQYF. CDR3 sequence (DNA): TGTGCCAGTAGGCGGGACAGACAACAAGAGACCCAGTACTTC.

V usage is TRBV21-1 and J usage is TRBJ1-2; TRBD1 is the table's D call and was not checked against the DNA. TRBV21-1 is a pseudogene. This CDR3 is built from 16 residues. CDR3 sequence (DNA): TGTGCCAGCAGCAAGGACAGGGGGCGTCCTAACTATGGCTACACCTTC. Translation gives CASSKDRGRPNYGYTF.

This sequence joins TRBV27 and TRBJ2-7, with unresolved D. In germline, CDR1 is MNHEY, CDR2 SMNVEV (reference sequence). Trimming removed 5 bases at V and 3 bases at J, with 20 bases between. The CDR3 loop spans 16 amino acids. The CDR3 here is CASSPERLAAYYEQYF. CDR3 in DNA: TGTGCCAGCAGTCCCGAAAGGTTAGCAGCCTACTACGAGCAGTACTTC.

J is TRBJ1-5 and V is TRBV24-1, with D unresolved. Trimming cost V 3 bases and J 3 bases, with 8 bases left between them. CDR1 is KGHDR and CDR2 is SFDVKD in the germline V gene. CDR3 length equals 14 residues. The DNA for the CDR3 is TGTGCCACCAGTGATCCCGGGGTCAATCAGCCCCAGCATTTT. As protein: CATSDPGVNQPQHF.

CDR3 nucleotide sequence: TGTGCCAGCTCACCGCCTTACAGGAACACTGAAGCTTTCTTT. Translation: CASSPPYRNTEAFF. The gene calls are TRBV18 and TRBJ1-1, with D uncertain. Trimming cost V 3 bases and J 1 base, with 9 bases left between them. The V gene's germline CDR1 is KGHSH and CDR2 LQKENI. This CDR3 contains 14 residues. The variable domain in full, with the rest retrieved from reference TRBV18 and TRBJ1-1, is NAGVMQNPRHLVRRRGQEARLRCSPMKGHSHVYWYRQLPEEGLKFMVYLQKENIIDESGMPKERFSAEFPKEGPSILRIQQVVRGDSAAYFCASSPPYRNTEAFFGQGTRLTVV.

The CDR3 DNA reads TGTGCCAGCAGCCAATTTGGGGGCAGCCGGTATGAAAAACTGTTTTTT. It is translated as CASSQFGGSRYEKLFF. This chain uses TRBV4-2 with TRBJ1-4, with D possibly TRBD1 on 6 matching bases. Trimming cost V 2 bases and J 6 bases, with 16 bases left between them. Germline V gene sequence: CDR1 LGHNA, CDR2 YNFKEQ. The CDR3 sequence is 16 residues long.

The sample holds one count of this clone. The chain recombines TRBV30 with TRBJ2-5; D perhaps matches TRBD2 (6 bases). CDR1 is GTSNPN and CDR2 is SVGIG in the germline V gene (reference sequence). The CDR3 loop spans 16 amino acids. The V end was cut by 0 bases, the J end by 4 bases, with 18 bases between. The CDR3 DNA reads as TGTGCCTGGAGTGTTCAGAGAATGTTGGGAGGAGAGACCCAGTACTTC. It encodes CAWSVQRMLGGETQYF. Supplemented by reference TRBV30 and TRBJ2-5, the full variable domain reads SQTIHQWPATLVQPVGSPLSLECTVEGTSNPNLYWYRQAAGRGLQLLFYSVGIGQISSEVPQNLSASRPQDRQFILSSKKLLLSDSGFYLCAWSVQRMLGGETQYFGPGTRLLVL.

The chain carries TRBV18 and TRBJ2-7; 8 positions match TRBD1. J was trimmed by 7 bases and V by 6 bases; bases with no gene match: 8. CDR1 is KGHSH, CDR2 LQKENI, per germline. This CDR3 has 13 amino acids. The CDR3 DNA is TGTGCCAGCTCCACGGACAGGGCCGTGGAGCAGTACTTC. Amino acid sequence: CASSTDRAVEQYF.

The rearrangement uses TRBV6-4 and TRBJ1-1; TRBD1 aligns across 8 bases. J was trimmed by 1 base and V by 6 bases; bases with no gene match: 7. Germline CDR1 MRHNA, CDR2 SNTAGT. CDR3 length: 15 residues. The CDR3 is CASRRDRRGNTEAFF. Here the CDR3 DNA reads TGTGCCAGCAGGCGGGACAGGCGAGGGAACACTGAAGCTTTCTTT.

This rearrangement joins TRBV11-1 to TRBJ2-2; tentative D call: TRBD2 (5 bases). Between the trimmed V and J ends, which lost 3 bases and 9 bases, there was a span of 11 bases. The CDR3 contains 13 residues. Germline CDR1 reads SGHAT; CDR2 reads FQDESV (reference sequence). The CDR3 DNA reads TGTGCCAGCAGCTTTGTGAGGGCCCGGGAGCTGTTTTTT. Translating it yields CASSFVRARELFF.

CDR3 DNA sequence: TGTGCCAGCAGCAACAGGGGATCGTATGAGCAGTTCTTC. This encodes CASSNRGSYEQFF. The J gene is TRBJ2-1, the V gene TRBV7-2; the match to TRBD1 covers 7 bases. Germline assignment: CDR1 SGHTA and CDR2 FQGNSA. The V gene end was trimmed by 5 bases and the J gene end by 8 bases; junction bases not matched to a gene: 6. The CDR3 runs to 13 residues.

The chain uses TRBV9 and TRBJ2-3, with D possibly being TRBD2 (6 bases). The V gene's germline CDR1 is SGDLS and CDR2 YYNGEE. The CDR3 is 14 residues long. Trimming removed 4 bases from V and 6 bases from J, with 15 bases in between. CDR3 bases: TGTGCCAGCAGCATTAGACTAGATCCTGATACGCAGTATTTT. Protein: CASSIRLDPDTQYF. The full variable domain, in which reference TRBV9 and TRBJ2-3 provide the parts outside the CDR3, is DSGVTQTPKHLITATGQRVTLRCSPRSGDLSVYWYQQSLDQGLQFLIQYYNGEERAKGNILERFSAQQFPDLHSELNLSSLELGDSALYFCASSIRLDPDTQYFGPGTRLTVL.

The chain uses TRBV7-2 and TRBJ2-5; D is unclear. Looked up from germline, CDR1 is SGHTA and CDR2 is FQGNSA. V gave up 1 base and J gave up 6 bases, with 18 bases separating them. This CDR3 contains 16 residues. CDR3 nucleotide sequence: TGTGCCAGCAGCTTAGAAATACAGTATCCCTCGAAGACCCAGTACTTC. Amino acids: CASSLEIQYPSKTQYF.

The chain has TRBV19 and TRBJ1-3; D is perhaps TRBD1 (6 bases). The CDR3 totals 16 residues. Germline V gene data show CDR1 as LNHDA and CDR2 as SQIVND (reference sequence). The germline V and J ends were trimmed by 1 base and 0 bases, with 10 bases remaining between them. The chain's CDR3 is CASSIAAGVSGNTIYF. CDR3 DNA: TGTGCCAGTAGTATAGCTGCAGGGGTCTCTGGAAACACCATATATTTT.

The CDR3: CASSPPRRGTQYF. CDR3 nucleotides: TGTGCCAGCAGCCCACCCCGGAGGGGGACCCAGTACTTC. This chain joins TRBV7-8 and TRBJ2-5; TRBD2 might be the D (6 bases). The CDR3 consists of 13 residues. V gave up 5 bases and J gave up 7 bases, with 14 bases separating them. CDR1 and CDR2 (germline): SGHVS, FQNEAQ.